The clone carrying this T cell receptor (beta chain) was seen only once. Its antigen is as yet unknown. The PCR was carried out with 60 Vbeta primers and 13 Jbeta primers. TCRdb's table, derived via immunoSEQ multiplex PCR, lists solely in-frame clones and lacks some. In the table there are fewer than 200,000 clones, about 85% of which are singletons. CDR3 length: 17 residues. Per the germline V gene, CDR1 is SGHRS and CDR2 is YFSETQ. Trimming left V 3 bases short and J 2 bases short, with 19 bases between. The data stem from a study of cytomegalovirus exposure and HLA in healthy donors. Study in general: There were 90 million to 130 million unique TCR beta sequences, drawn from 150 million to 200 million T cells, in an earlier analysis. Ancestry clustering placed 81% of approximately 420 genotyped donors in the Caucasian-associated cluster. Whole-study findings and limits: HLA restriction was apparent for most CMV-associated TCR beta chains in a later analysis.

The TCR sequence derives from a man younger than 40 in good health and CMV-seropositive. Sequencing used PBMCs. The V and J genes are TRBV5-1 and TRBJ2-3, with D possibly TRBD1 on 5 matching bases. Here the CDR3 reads CASSSTGRHDFTDTQYF. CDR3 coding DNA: TGCGCCAGCAGCTCAACAGGACGCCACGATTTCACAGATACGCAGTATTTT.